A selection of T cell receptor beta chains follows, all from one sample in a study of PD-L1 blockade in urothelial cancer. The data were produced by immunoSEQ multiplex PCR, yet TCRdb's version contains in-frame clones alone and is incomplete. Here the sample spans about 35,000 clones, around 33% being singletons. The sequenced sample was tumor tissue, obtained before atezolizumab (anti-PD-L1) treatment. These receptors all stem from a man between 60 and 75 years old with urothelial cancer. The CDR3 runs from the conserved cysteine through the conserved F or W. The D gene is left open where the match is weak. Clone size appears in some rows only: once, few, many, or a class for an expanded clone.

J gene,V gene,clone size,D gene,CDR3 DNA,CDR3 protein
TRBJ2-7,TRBV19,NA,NA,TGTGCCAGTAGTATAGGACGGAACTACGAGCAGTACTTC,CASSIGRNYEQYF
TRBJ1-5,TRBV18,few,TRBD1,TGTGCCAGCTCACCACGAAACAGGGGGAATCAGCCCCAGCATTTT,CASSPRNRGNQPQHF
TRBJ1-5,TRBV6-8,NA,NA,TGTGCCAGCAGTTACTCTAACAAATATCAGCCCCAGCATTTT,CASSYSNKYQPQHF
TRBJ2-7,TRBV28,once,TRBD1,TGTGCCAGCGGCCTCCCCGGGACAGGGAAGGGCGAGCAGTACTTC,CASGLPGTGKGEQYF
TRBJ1-2,TRBV19,NA,NA,TGTGCCAGTAGTTTGCAGGGGCCGAACTATGGCTACACCTTC,CASSLQGPNYGYTF
TRBJ2-3,TRBV18,once,TRBD2,TGTGCCAGCTCACCACCCCGTAGCGGGGGAACAGATACGCAGTATTTT,CASSPPRSGGTDTQYF
TRBJ1-1,TRBV19,few,NA,TGTGCCAGTAGTCGCTGGGGAAACACTGAAGCTTTCTTT,CASSRWGNTEAFF
TRBJ1-2,TRBV30,NA,NA,TGTGCCTGGGATCGTTCTAACTATGGCTACACCTTC,CAWDRSNYGYTF
TRBJ2-5,TRBV11-3,many,TRBD1,TGTGCCAGCAGCTTGTCTTGGGACAGGGTTGGAGAGACCCAGTACTTC,CASSLSWDRVGETQYF
TRBJ1-1,TRBV9,many,NA,TGTGCCAGCAGCCAAGACATCTACACTGAAGCTTTCTTT,CASSQDIYTEAFF
TRBJ2-1,TRBV10-2,once,NA,TGCGCCAGCACAACGGGGGCGAGGAATGAGCAGTTCTTC,CASTTGARNEQFF
TRBJ1-4,TRBV29-1,NA,NA,TGCAGCGTGAATGCCGGGGGTGAAAAACTGTTTTTT,CSVNAGGEKLFF
TRBJ2-2,TRBV5-1,NA,TRBD2,TGCGCCAGCAGCTTGGTGCGGGAGGGCCTTAGGGCCGGGGAGCTGTTTTTT,CASSLVREGLRAGELFF
TRBJ2-1,TRBV10-2,NA,NA,TGCGCCAGCAGTGAGCGTTACAATGAGCAGTTCTTC,CASSERYNEQFF
TRBJ2-3,TRBV9,few,TRBD2,TGTGCCAGCGAGATAGCGGGGCTTCGCACAGATACGCAGTATTTT,CASEIAGLRTDTQYF
TRBJ2-2,TRBV2,few,NA,TGTGCCAGCAGTGGGCTAGGGGACACCGGGGAGCTGTTTTTT,CASSGLGDTGELFF
TRBJ2-7,TRBV18,NA,NA,TGTGCCAGCTCATCCCAGGAAGGGACAAGGTCAGGCGAGCAGTACTTC,CASSSQEGTRSGEQYF
TRBJ1-2,TRBV30,NA,TRBD1,TGTGCCTGGAGTACCGGGACAGGGTTGACCTATGGCTACACCTTC,CAWSTGTGLTYGYTF
TRBJ2-3,TRBV12-5,NA,NA,TGTGCTAGTGGTTTGGGGCCAGGGGATACGCAGTATTTT,CASGLGPGDTQYF
TRBJ2-5,TRBV9,many,NA,TGTGCCAGCAGCCCGTGGACACCAGAGACCCAGTACTTC,CASSPWTPETQYF
TRBJ1-2,TRBV19,NA,TRBD1,TGTGCCAGTAGTATACAGGGGGTAGAGGGCTACACCTTC,CASSIQGVEGYTF
TRBJ2-6,TRBV6-8,few,NA,TGTGCCAGCAGTTCTCAGGGTTCTGGGGCCAACGTCCTGACTTTC,CASSSQGSGANVLTF
TRBJ2-3,TRBV9,many,TRBD2,TGTGCCAGCAGCGTTTTGACTAGCGGGAGCACAGATACGCAGTATTTT,CASSVLTSGSTDTQYF
TRBJ1-2,TRBV30,NA,NA,TGTGCCTGGAGTGTACGGGGACGGTCCGTCTATGGCTACACCTTC,CAWSVRGRSVYGYTF
TRBJ2-1,TRBV18,NA,TRBD2,TGTGCCAGCTCAATCAGCGGGGGGTCCCTCAATGAGCAGTTCTTC,CASSISGGSLNEQFF
TRBJ2-4,TRBV11-1,few,NA,TGTGCCAGCAGCTTTGGTCAAGGCCTTAACATTCAGTACTTC,CASSFGQGLNIQYF
TRBJ2-2,TRBV6-8,once,NA,TGTGCCAGCAGTTACTCAACGGGGGCGGGACCCACATCGAATACCGGGGAGCTGTTTTTT,CASSYSTGAGPTSNTGELFF
TRBJ1-3,TRBV30,NA,NA,TGTGCCTGGAGTACAGGTAGCTCTGGAAACACCATATATTTT,CAWSTGSSGNTIYF
TRBJ2-6,TRBV6-8,once,TRBD1,TGTGCCACAAGACAGGGATTATCTGGGGCCAACGTCCTGACTTTC,CATRQGLSGANVLTF
TRBJ2-5,TRBV11-3,few,TRBD1,TGTGCCAGCAGCTCTAGGACAGGCCAAGAGACCCAGTACTTC,CASSSRTGQETQYF
TRBJ2-7,TRBV19,NA,NA,TGTGCCAGTAGTAGGGGACGGGCCGACGAGCAGTACTTC,CASSRGRADEQYF
TRBJ2-2,TRBV19,NA,NA,TGTGCCAGTAGTCGGGACACCGGGGAGCTGTTTTTT,CASSRDTGELFF
TRBJ2-7,TRBV2,few,NA,TGTGCCAGCGGGGACTCCCCTTGGGACGAGCAGTACTTC,CASGDSPWDEQYF
TRBJ2-5,TRBV11-3,few,TRBD2,TGTGCCAGCAGCCCTGGGCGGGGGGCAGGGGAGACCCAGTACTTC,CASSPGRGAGETQYF
TRBJ2-5,TRBV5-1,few,TRBD2,TGCGCCAGCAGCTTGGAGGGGAGGGCGGAGACCCAGTACTTC,CASSLEGRAETQYF
TRBJ1-2,TRBV19,NA,TRBD1,TGTGCCAGTAGTTTGGGACAGGGGTCGTGGTTGAGGGGCTACACCTTC,CASSLGQGSWLRGYTF
TRBJ1-3,TRBV28,NA,NA,TGTGCCAGCAGTACAGGGTCCGGAAACACCATATATTTT,CASSTGSGNTIYF
TRBJ1-1,TRBV28,NA,TRBD1,TGTGCCAGCAGTTCAGGGACAGGGAACACTGAAGCTTTCTTT,CASSSGTGNTEAFF
TRBJ2-1,TRBV12-5,few,NA,TGTGCCAGCTCTCTCCAGAGGGACAATGAGCAGTTCTTC,CASSLQRDNEQFF
TRBJ2-5,TRBV5-1,few,NA,TGCGCCAGCAGCTTGGGGGCGGGCAGGACAGAGACCCAGTACTTC,CASSLGAGRTETQYF
TRBJ2-3,TRBV6-4,few,NA,TGTGCCAGCAGCCCAAGTCCCGGGGGCAGCACAGATACGCAGTATTTT,CASSPSPGGSTDTQYF
TRBJ1-2,TRBV28,NA,NA,TGTGCCAGCAGTTTAATTAATTATGGCTACACCTTC,CASSLINYGYTF
TRBJ2-3,TRBV5-1,NA,NA,TGCGCCAGCAGCTTTGGGGGGCACACAGATACGCAGTATTTT,CASSFGGHTDTQYF
TRBJ1-5,TRBV30,NA,NA,TGTGCCTGCTCGGGCAGGAGCTATCAGCCCCAGCATTTT,CACSGRSYQPQHF
TRBJ2-2,TRBV9,many,NA,TGTGCCAGCAGCGCCCCTTTTGTGGGGGGTCCCGGGGAGCTGTTTTTT,CASSAPFVGGPGELFF
TRBJ2-7,TRBV25-1,NA,NA,TGTGCCAGCAGTGAAAATAGCCGAGGAAGGGCGTACTTC,CASSENSRGRAYF
TRBJ2-3,TRBV19,NA,TRBD1,TGTGCCAGTAGACGGCGGACAGGGTTGGATACGCAGTATTTT,CASRRRTGLDTQYF
TRBJ2-1,TRBV6-9,NA,TRBD2,TGTGCCAGCAGTCTCCGACAGCGGGGCAGCTCCTACAATGAGCAGTTCTTC,CASSLRQRGSSYNEQFF
TRBJ2-1,TRBV5-1,NA,TRBD2,TGCGCCAGCAGCTTGGACTCCGGGACTAGCGGGAGCAATGAGCAGTTCTTC,CASSLDSGTSGSNEQFF
TRBJ2-3,TRBV19,NA,NA,TGTGCCAGTAGTAACAGGGGCACAGATACGCAGTATTTT,CASSNRGTDTQYF